What follows are 15 T cell receptor beta chains derived from one specimen sequenced in a study of T-cell reconstitution after alpha-beta-depleted transplantation in children. Unique molecular identifiers were incorporated when the TCRbeta library was constructed. Each CDR3 protein gets one entry after TCRdb re-called the PCR reads with MiXCR. The sample carries tens of thousands of distinct CDR3 sequences, approximately 6% recorded once. Sequences were derived from PBMCs, mostly from graft donor cells, sampled 60 days after TCRalphabeta/CD19-depleted stem cell transplant. These receptors all stem from a female patient under 10 years old who had a stem cell transplant for aplastic anemia, so the T cells may come from the graft donor.

The sample holds many counts of this clonotype. The rearrangement uses TRBV7-9 and TRBJ2-7; D is tentatively TRBD1 or TRBD2 (6 bases each). The germline V gene encodes CDR1 SEHNR and CDR2 FQNEAQ (reference sequence). V lost 1 base to trimming and J lost 4 bases, with 14 bases between them. The CDR3 sequence is 15 residues long. CDR3 nucleotides: TGTGCCAGCAGCTTAGACGGGGGCGCCAGGTACGAGCAGTACTTC. As protein: CASSLDGGARYEQYF.

This clonotype was counted at least ten times. The V and J genes are TRBV6-2 or TRBV6-3 and TRBJ2-1; D remains ambiguous. The length of the CDR3 is 17 residues. V was pared by 0 bases and J by 0 bases, with 12 bases between. Germline values: CDR1 MNHEY, CDR2 SVGEGT. The CDR3 sequence: CASSYSPGWSSYNEQFF. The CDR3 coding sequence is TGTGCCAGCAGTTACTCCCCGGGCTGGAGCTCCTACAATGAGCAGTTCTTC.

This clonotype occurred many times. The CDR3 loop is CSARDPGRGQRAEAFF. Here the CDR3 DNA reads TGCAGTGCTAGAGACCCGGGCAGGGGACAGCGGGCTGAAGCTTTCTTT. The V and J genes are TRBV20-1 and TRBJ1-1, with 7 nucleotides matching TRBD1. After removal of 0 bases from V and 6 bases from J, the junction contained 13 bases not matched to a gene. Germline lookup yields CDR1 DFQATT and CDR2 SNEGSKA (reference sequence). The CDR3 covers 16 residues.

The chain couples TRBV7-3 to TRBJ2-2, with D possibly TRBD2 on 6 matching bases. This CDR3 is built from 16 residues. Germline V CDR1 and CDR2: SGHTA, FQGTGA. The V and J ends lost 5 bases and 6 bases respectively, with 19 bases between them. CDR3 protein: CASSHRDSHTPGELFF. Written as DNA, the CDR3 is TGTGCCAGCAGCCACCGGGACTCTCATACTCCCGGGGAGCTGTTTTTT.

In its sample, this clonotype was seen many times. The chain is built from TRBV29-1 and TRBJ2-2; 9 bases fit TRBD2. V lost 7 bases to trimming and J lost 3 bases; unmatched junction nucleotides: 6. The CDR3 extends over 14 amino acids. The germline V gene has CDR1 SQVTM and CDR2 ANQGSEA. The CDR3 region is CSAGSGSHTGELFF. In nucleotides, the CDR3 is TGCAGCGCCGGTAGCGGGAGCCACACCGGGGAGCTGTTTTTT.

By sample fraction, this clonotype is medium-sized. V usage is TRBV7-9 and J usage is TRBJ2-7; 8 bases align to TRBD1. Trimming removed 5 bases from V and 5 bases from J; junction bases left unmatched: 14. Germline CDR1 SEHNR, CDR2 FQNEAQ (reference sequence). The CDR3 length is 16 residues. CDR3 region: CASSIFAGTGFDEQYF. CDR3 coding DNA: TGTGCCAGCAGCATATTCGCCGGGACAGGTTTCGACGAGCAGTACTTC.

This clonotype came up many times. The chain joins TRBV6-5 to TRBJ2-1; 9 nucleotides match TRBD1. The length of the CDR3 is 15 residues. V lost 6 bases, J lost 6 bases, and 9 bases stayed unmatched. CDR1 and CDR2 (germline): MNHEY, SVGAGI. CDR3 DNA: TGTGCCAGCAGCACAGACAGGGGGGTCTTCAATGAGCAGTTCTTC. This gives the protein CASSTDRGVFNEQFF.

This clonotype was seen many times. The chain links TRBV20-1 to TRBJ2-7; either TRBD1 or TRBD2 may supply D (5 bases each). This CDR3 region has 14 residues. Trimming cost V 6 bases and J 2 bases, with 17 bases left between them. Germline values: CDR1 DFQATT, CDR2 SNEGSKA (reference sequence). For the CDR3, the DNA is TGCAGTGCGGCTTCGGGACGGATAACCTACGAGCAGTACTTC. The encoded protein is CSAASGRITYEQYF.

This clonotype was observed at least ten times. The chain employs TRBV7-6 and TRBJ1-2; D gene ambiguous. The CDR3 runs 13 residues. In germline, CDR1 is SGHVS, CDR2 FNYEAQ. Trimming shortened V by 2 bases and J by 6 bases, and 10 bases separated the two germline ends. The CDR3 DNA sequence: TGTGCCAGCAGCTTATGGGCAGTGGATGGCTACACCTTC. This encodes CASSLWAVDGYTF. Using reference TRBV7-6 and TRBJ1-2 for the parts outside the CDR3, the full variable domain is GAGVSQSPRYKVTKRGQDVALRCDPISGHVSLYWYRQALGQGPEFLTYFNYEAQQDKSGLPNDRFSAERPEGSISTLTIQRTEQRDSAMYRCASSLWAVDGYTFGSGTRLTVV.

About this clonotype: This sequence may be a read error, since a much larger clone differs from it by one base. CDR3: CASIYSGGANEKLFF. Written as DNA, the CDR3 is TGTGCCAGCATTTACTCAGGGGGCGCTAATGAAAAACTGTTTTTT. The chain employs TRBV6-5 and TRBJ1-4, with TRBD1 matching over 8 bases. CDR1 and CDR2 from the germline V gene are MNHEY and SVGAGI. The CDR3 sequence is 15 residues long.

This clonotype was seen repeatedly, ten times or more. The chain uses TRBV5-6 and TRBJ2-5, with TRBD1 matching over 7 bases. The CDR3 extends over 15 amino acids. V shed 5 bases and J 1 base; nucleotides not matched to a gene: 8. Germline values: CDR1 SGHDT, CDR2 YYEEEE. The CDR3 DNA follows: TGTGCCAGCAGTCGACAGGGCCCGGTCCAAGAGACCCAGTACTTC. This encodes CASSRQGPVQETQYF. The entire variable domain, with the rest obtained from reference TRBV5-6 and TRBJ2-5, is as follows: DAGVTQSPTHLIKTRGQQVTLRCSPKSGHDTVSWYQQALGQGPQFIFQYYEEEERQRGNFPDRFSGHQFPNYSSELNVNALLLGDSALYLCASSRQGPVQETQYFGPGTRLLVL.

There are many counts of this clonotype. CDR3 sequence reads: CASAGTANTGELFF. CDR3 nucleotides: TGCGCCAGCGCCGGGACAGCGAACACCGGGGAGCTGTTTTTT. The genes are TRBV4-1 and TRBJ2-2, with 7 bases identical to TRBD1. Germline V lookup: CDR1 MGHRA, CDR2 YSYEKL. The CDR3 loop spans 14 amino acids. V lost 8 bases, J lost 0 bases, and 3 bases stayed unmatched.

At least ten counts were recorded for this clonotype. Here the CDR3 reads CASSGPTF. The CDR3 DNA sequence: TGTGCCAGCAGTGGGCCTACCTTC. This chain connects TRBV2 to TRBJ1-2, with D unresolved. This CDR3 comprises 8 residues. The germline gives CDR1 SNHLY, CDR2 FYNNEI. The V end lost 4 bases, the J end lost 14 bases, and 5 bases lay between the germline ends.

This clonotype was found many times. The V and J genes are TRBV5-1 and TRBJ2-2; D remains unclear. V shed 4 bases and J shed 4 bases, with 8 bases lying between them. The CDR3 totals 13 residues. The germline V gene has CDR1 SGHRS and CDR2 YFSETQ. DNA of the CDR3: TGCGCCAGCAGCAACTCCGCCACCGGGGAGCTGTTTTTT. Its protein product is CASSNSATGELFF.

This clonotype was picked up many times. The chain carries TRBV20-1 and TRBJ2-3; possibly TRBD2 for D (6 bases). Germline values: CDR1 DFQATT, CDR2 SNEGSKA (reference sequence). The CDR3 has 16 residues. V lost 5 bases and J lost 0, with 18 bases in between. This CDR3 reads CSARPTGTLSTDTQYF. The CDR3 nucleotides read TGCAGTGCTCGCCCGACCGGGACTTTAAGCACAGATACGCAGTATTTT.